This T cell receptor (delta chain) was retrieved from a study of γδ T cells in repeated Plasmodium falciparum infection. Background on the study: Malian children with intense seasonal malaria exposure were compared with matched Australian children. Samples were taken at baseline, before some infections, and 21 days after each.

TCRdb redid clone calling on the multiplex PCR reads using CATT. Here the sample spans 75,000 to 95,000 delta-chain clones, roughly 0.9% being singletons. Gammadelta T cells were flow-sorted from PBMC into Vgamma9/Vdelta2+ and Vdelta2-negative populations for bulk analysis. With regard to this clone: As yet, its antigen is unknown. A far larger clone is one nucleotide away, so this likely arose from a read error. Other DNA sequences in this sample translate to the same CDR3.

The study's findings and limits: Vgamma9/Vdelta2+ repertoires stayed stably polyclonal over time and infection. Vdelta2-negative gammadelta repertoires appeared less diverse and less shared in Malian than Australian children.

The germline V gene has CDR1 GEAIGNYY and CDR2 EKD. The CDR3 covers 15 residues. Sequencing input: gamma-delta T cells from blood. The J gene went uncalled, whereas the V gene is TRDV2; the tabulated D call, TRDD3, remains unverified against the DNA. This sequence originates from a pool of human donors (malaria-infected and uninfected, not separated). CDR3 sequence reads: CACDLLGENTDKLIF. The CDR3 DNA reads as TGTGCCTGTGACCTTCTGGGGGAAAACACCGATAAACTCATCTTC.